This is a list of T cell receptor beta chains from one sample in a study of cytomegalovirus exposure and HLA in healthy donors. The data were produced by immunoSEQ multiplex PCR, yet TCRdb's version contains in-frame clones alone and is incomplete. The listing contains around 110,000 clones. Sequencing was performed on PBMCs. The receptors stem from a man under 40 in good health and CMV-seronegative. CDR3s include the opening cysteine and the closing phenylalanine or tryptophan. Each record gives: J gene, D gene, V gene, CDR3 DNA, CDR3 protein. A D gene is named only where the DNA matches it firmly.

TRBJ1-3,NA,TRBV5-8,TGTGCCAGCAGCTTGGCCGGCGGAATAAAGTATGGAAACACCATATATTTT,CASSLAGGIKYGNTIYF
TRBJ2-2,TRBD2,TRBV5-5,TGTGCCAGCAGCCGAATAGCGGGGGGGCGGACCGGGGAGCTGTTTTTT,CASSRIAGGRTGELFF
TRBJ2-6,NA,TRBV9,TGTGCCAGCAGCGTCGCGAGCTCTGGGGCCAACGTCCTGACTTTC,CASSVASSGANVLTF
TRBJ1-2,NA,TRBV5-6,TGTGCCAGCAGCTTGGGGGGCGTGGGGTCGTTGGGCTACACCTTC,CASSLGGVGSLGYTF
TRBJ2-2,TRBD2,TRBV4-2,TGTGCCAGCAGCCAATGGGTAGCGGGGGGTACCGGGGAGCTGTTTTTT,CASSQWVAGGTGELFF
TRBJ2-3,NA,TRBV18,TGTGCCAGCTCACCACCGGACTTTGCGGCCCCCACCGGCACAGATACGCAGTATTTT,CASSPPDFAAPTGTDTQYF
TRBJ2-7,TRBD1,TRBV7-9,TGTGCCAGCAGCCCCCTTTCCGGGACAGGGATAAACGAGCAGTACTTC,CASSPLSGTGINEQYF
TRBJ2-3,TRBD1,TRBV27,TGTGCCAGCAGTCCCCCGCGGACCGGGACAGGGACGCAGTATTTT,CASSPPRTGTGTQYF
TRBJ2-1,TRBD1,TRBV5-1,TGCGCCAGCAGCTTTCTGGGACAGGGGATCAATGAGCAGTTCTTC,CASSFLGQGINEQFF
TRBJ1-1,NA,TRBV6-1,TGTGCCAGCAGTGTTGCGGGGACCACTGAAGCTTTCTTT,CASSVAGTTEAFF
TRBJ2-7,NA,TRBV27,TGTGCCAGCAGTTTCAGGGGTGGGTTTCCCTCCGAGCAGTACTTC,CASSFRGGFPSEQYF
TRBJ2-3,TRBD2,TRBV7-2,TGTGCCAGCAGCAGGGCGGGGGGCAGCACAGATACGCAGTATTTT,CASSRAGGSTDTQYF
TRBJ2-3,NA,TRBV6-5,TGTGCCAGCAGTTACTCAACTCCCCTCACAGATACGCAGTATTTT,CASSYSTPLTDTQYF
TRBJ1-6,NA,TRBV25-1,TGTGCCAGCAGTGAAAGATTTGGGGCTAATTCACCCCTCCACTTT,CASSERFGANSPLHF
TRBJ1-1,NA,TRBV6-1,TGTGCCAGCACCGATGGGGCCTCGGGGAACACTGAAGCTTTCTTT,CASTDGASGNTEAFF
TRBJ1-6,NA,TRBV18,TGTGCCAGCTCACCAACCGCAGGGATAAATTCACCCCTCCACTTT,CASSPTAGINSPLHF
TRBJ1-4,TRBD1,TRBV6-6,TGTGCCAGCAGCCAGAGACAGGGGGCAAATGAAAAACTGTTTTTT,CASSQRQGANEKLFF
TRBJ2-1,TRBD2,TRBV6-5,TGTGCCAGCAGTTACTCCCCCGCGGGGGGGCCCAATGAGCAGTTCTTC,CASSYSPAGGPNEQFF